Below are 14 T cell receptor beta chains sequenced from a single sample in a study of blood T cell repertoires in COVID-19. The protocol was immunoSEQ multiplex PCR, while the TCRdb copy is restricted to in-frame clones and leaves out a portion. The data hold about 75,000 clones, with 70% to 90% observed a single time. The sequencing sample was made of peripheral blood. Every receptor here comes from a human donor in a cohort sampled during active COVID-19.

J is TRBJ2-7 and V is TRBV5-1; 9 nucleotides align to TRBD1. There are 12 residues in the CDR3. CDR1 SGHRS and CDR2 YFSETQ come from the germline V gene. Trimming cost V 4 bases and J 8 bases; bases outside gene matches: 4. The CDR3 here is CASSPGTGQQYF. The DNA of the CDR3 is TGCGCCAGCAGCCCCGGGACAGGGCAGCAGTACTTC.

V gene TRBV20-1 combines with J gene TRBJ1-2; no clear D gene. The germline V gene has CDR1 DFQATT and CDR2 SNEGSKA (reference sequence). The V end was cut by 3 bases, the J end by 6 bases, with 20 bases between. This CDR3 is 15 amino acids long. The CDR3 is CSASGNIDGVDGYTF. The DNA of the CDR3 is TGCAGTGCTAGTGGAAATATAGACGGGGTTGATGGCTACACCTTC.

This rearrangement joins TRBV6-6 to TRBJ2-3; 7 nucleotides match TRBD2. CDR1 MNHNY and CDR2 SVGAGI come from the germline V gene (reference sequence). This CDR3 has 14 residues. After removal of 8 bases from V and 1 base from J, the junction contained 6 bases not matched to a gene. CDR3 amino acids: CASQALAGTDTQYF. The CDR3, as DNA: TGTGCCAGCCAGGCCCTAGCGGGCACAGATACGCAGTATTTT.

The chain combines TRBV5-1 with TRBJ1-1, with TRBD1 as a possible D gene (6 bases). V gave up 4 bases and J gave up 11 bases, with 15 bases separating them. Germline V gene sequence: CDR1 SGHRS, CDR2 YFSETQ. The CDR3 runs to 12 residues. In nucleotides, the CDR3 is TGCGCCAGCAGCGCAACAGGGTATCGCGCTTTCTTT. Translation gives CASSATGYRAFF.

The chain has TRBV3-1 (or the pseudogene TRBV3-2) and TRBJ2-7; 9 positions match TRBD2. With 8 bases clipped from V and 4 bases from J, the junction kept 9 bases outside the gene matches. This CDR3 comprises 14 residues. CDR1 is LGHDT, CDR2 YNNKEL, per germline (reference sequence). The CDR3 is CASVESGRKYEQYF. The CDR3 nucleotides are TGTGCCAGCGTAGAGAGCGGGAGGAAGTACGAGCAGTACTTC.

The gene calls are TRBV6-6 and TRBJ2-7; 8 nucleotides agree with TRBD1. Germline V lookup: CDR1 MNHNY, CDR2 SVGAGI (reference sequence). V lost 7 bases and J lost 1; bases outside the gene matches: 9. This CDR3 spans 15 amino acids. DNA for the CDR3: TGTGCCAGCATCCTCCATAGGACAGGGTCCTACGAGCAGTACTTC. Residues: CASILHRTGSYEQYF.

The J gene is TRBJ1-4, the V gene TRBV5-5, with a weak D call TRBD1 (6 bases). CDR1 is SGHKS, CDR2 YYEKEE, per germline (reference sequence). The CDR3 consists of 16 residues. V dropped 4 bases and J dropped 3 bases, with 16 bases sitting between them. CDR3 nucleotide sequence: TGTGCCAGCAGCCTGGGGACAACCCATCCTAATGAAAAACTGTTTTTT. Translated: CASSLGTTHPNEKLFF.

CDR3 bases: TGTGCCAGCAGCCACGGGACCAGGGGCGAGCAGTACTTC. This gives the protein CASSHGTRGEQYF. The genes are TRBV3-1 (or the pseudogene TRBV3-2) and TRBJ2-7, with D perhaps TRBD1 (6 bases). The CDR3 covers 13 residues. The germline CDR1 and CDR2 sequences are LGHDT and YNNKEL (reference sequence). V lost 3 bases and J lost 6, with 12 bases in between.

The J gene is TRBJ1-1, the V gene TRBV10-1; D gene ambiguous. Looked up from germline, CDR1 is WNHNN and CDR2 is SYGVQD (reference sequence). Trimming pared 0 bases from V and 10 bases from J, leaving 9 bases between. This CDR3 spans 12 amino acids. In nucleotides, the CDR3 is TGCGCCAGCAGTGAGTCGAGATACGGAGCTTTCTTT. Translation gives CASSESRYGAFF.

The rearrangement uses TRBV2 and TRBJ1-3; TRBD1 agrees at 8 bases. There are 15 residues in the CDR3. CDR1 SNHLY and CDR2 FYNNEI come from the germline V gene. V lost 5 bases to trimming and J lost 5 bases; unmatched junction nucleotides: 8. CDR3 in amino acids: CASSPGQGKRNTIYF. In DNA form, the CDR3 reads TGTGCCAGCAGTCCCGGACAGGGAAAGCGAAACACCATATATTTT.

The rearrangement joins TRBV9 to TRBJ2-7; the D gene is possibly TRBD2 (5 bases). This CDR3 spans 12 amino acids. Germline CDR1 reads SGDLS; CDR2 reads YYNGEE. Trimming took off 4 bases at V and 6 bases at J, with 11 bases between the two ends. CDR3 coding DNA: TGTGCCAGCAGCTATACCGGACTCGAGCAGTACTTC. Translating it yields CASSYTGLEQYF. Filled out from reference TRBV9 and TRBJ2-7, the complete variable domain reads DSGVTQTPKHLITATGQRVTLRCSPRSGDLSVYWYQQSLDQGLQFLIQYYNGEERAKGNILERFSAQQFPDLHSELNLSSLELGDSALYFCASSYTGLEQYFGPGTRLTVT.

The chain carries TRBV7-8 and TRBJ1-1; no definite D call. Germline lookup yields CDR1 SGHVS and CDR2 FQNEAQ. CDR3 size: 16 residues. Trimming cost V 2 bases and J 4 bases, with 17 bases left between them. The CDR3 nucleotides are TGTGCCAGCAGCTTAAGCGTGGACTTGGCGGGCACTGAAGCTTTCTTT. Amino acids: CASSLSVDLAGTEAFF.

The CDR3 nucleotides read TGTGCCAGCTCACCGGGCCTGCGTGGGCTAGCGGGTGATACGCAGTATTTT. This translates into CASSPGLRGLAGDTQYF. The genes are TRBV18 and TRBJ2-3, with 8 nucleotides matching TRBD2. The CDR3 length is 17 residues. Germline CDR1 KGHSH, CDR2 LQKENI. Trimming cost V 3 bases and J 6 bases; bases outside gene matches: 14.

V usage is TRBV6-4 and J usage is TRBJ2-2; 10 nucleotides line up with TRBD1. The CDR3 runs to 14 residues. Germline V gene sequence: CDR1 MRHNA, CDR2 SNTAGT. V was pared by 6 bases and J by 6 bases, with 4 bases of the junction left unmatched. The CDR3 is CASRPDRGSGELFF. Written as DNA, the CDR3 is TGTGCCAGCAGACCGGACAGGGGGTCCGGGGAGCTGTTTTTT.